Ten or more counts support the clone carrying this T cell receptor (beta chain). What it recognizes is unknown. V was pared by 2 bases and J by 1 base, with 11 bases between. This CDR3 is built from 15 residues. A second about 6 to 12 cycle PCR used barcoded and J-beta primers. TCRdb redid the calling of the 5' RACE reads with MiXCR, one entry per CDR3 protein. The sample consists of fewer than 800,000 distinct CDR3 sequences, about 32% of them appearing once. This record belongs to a study of blood T cells in healthy people across ages. Overall study results and limits: PBMC samples, being unsorted, prevented any conclusive comparison of naive and antigen-experienced cells. Higher diversity, along with more naive CD4+ cells, distinguished long-lived donors from aged donors. Measured against age, TCR beta diversity per million T cells decreased in a roughly linear manner.

Specimen: blood. The rearrangement links TRBV12-3 or TRBV12-4 to TRBJ1-1; D perhaps matches TRBD1 (5 bases). The source is a woman of 80 years or more in good health. The CDR3 region has the DNA TGTGCCAGCAGTTTATTCCGCAGGGCGAACACTGAAGCTTTCTTT. Amino acids: CASSLFRRANTEAFF.